Presented here are 31 T cell receptor beta chains from one specimen sequenced in a study of blood T cell repertoires in COVID-19. Sequenced by immunoSEQ multiplex PCR; TCRdb stores in-frame clones only, minus some. The sample lists hundreds of thousands of clones, around 84% occurring once. Sequenced sample: peripheral blood. The receptors stem from a man in his thirties or forties with active or convalescent COVID-19.

The V gene is TRBV4-1, the J gene TRBJ2-2; 7 bases fit TRBD1. The CDR3 runs to 16 residues. J lost 0 bases, V lost 4 bases, and 5 bases had no gene match. Germline lookup yields CDR1 MGHRA and CDR2 YSYEKL. CDR3 bases: TGCGCCAGCAGCCCCGAGGGACAGACGAACACCGGGGAGCTGTTTTTT. Translated, it gives CASSPEGQTNTGELFF.

A single count supports this clone. This chain joins TRBV19 and TRBJ2-6; possibly TRBD1 for D (5 bases). CDR1 is LNHDA, CDR2 SQIVND, per germline (reference sequence). V lost 6 bases to trimming and J lost 0 bases, with 18 bases between them. The CDR3 runs 18 residues. Written as DNA, the CDR3 is TGTGCCAGTAGCCTCCTATCTACAGGACCCTCTGGGGCCAACGTCCTGACTTTC. Amino acid sequence: CASSLLSTGPSGANVLTF.

This chain connects TRBV4-3 to TRBJ2-5; D not certain. Trimming took off 2 bases at V and 0 bases at J, with 7 bases between the two ends. Germline V gene lookup returns CDR1 LGHNA and CDR2 YSLEER. The CDR3 sequence is 14 residues long. The CDR3, as DNA: TGCGCCAGCAGCCAAAGACTGTACCAAGAGACCCAGTACTTC. It is translated as CASSQRLYQETQYF.

The chain employs TRBV7-6 and TRBJ2-1, with D perhaps matching TRBD2 (5 bases). CDR1 SGHVS and CDR2 FNYEAQ come from the germline V gene. The germline V and J ends were trimmed by 5 bases and 7 bases, with 18 bases remaining between them. This CDR3 spans 15 amino acids. The CDR3 coding sequence is TGTGCCAGCAGCCGATTCGGGTCGACTAAAAATGAGCAGTTCTTC. Translation: CASSRFGSTKNEQFF.

This chain connects TRBV28 to TRBJ1-2; no firm D call. Germline-derived CDR1 and CDR2 are MDHEN and SYDVKM. This CDR3 has 15 amino acids. V lost 6 bases, J lost 0 bases, and 14 bases lay in between. The CDR3 DNA reads as TGTGCCAGCAGCATATACGGGGTTACTAACTATGGCTACACCTTC. Protein product: CASSIYGVTNYGYTF.

V usage is TRBV3-1 (or the pseudogene TRBV3-2) and J usage is TRBJ1-2, with TRBD1 matching over 8 bases. J lost 4 bases, V lost 5 bases, and 9 bases had no gene match. Germline CDR1 and CDR2: LGHDT and YNNKEL (reference sequence). This CDR3 spans 15 amino acids. CDR3 nucleotide sequence: TGTGCCAGCAGCTCCACCGGGACAGGCACCTATGGCTACACCTTC. It is translated as CASSSTGTGTYGYTF.

The V and J genes are TRBV30 and TRBJ1-2; no reliable D call. From germline, CDR1 is GTSNPN and CDR2 SVGIG (reference sequence). This CDR3 region has 12 residues. Trimming shortened V by 0 bases and J by 8 bases, and 10 bases separated the two germline ends. The CDR3 nucleotides are TGTGCCTGGAGTGTGGGAGACACCGGCTACACCTTC. Protein sequence: CAWSVGDTGYTF. Full variable domain (outside the CDR3, taken from reference TRBV30 and TRBJ1-2): SQTIHQWPATLVQPVGSPLSLECTVEGTSNPNLYWYRQAAGRGLQLLFYSVGIGQISSEVPQNLSASRPQDRQFILSSKKLLLSDSGFYLCAWSVGDTGYTFGSGTRLTVV.

This clone was detected only a few times. The genes are TRBV5-6 and TRBJ1-2, with D unclear. Between the trimmed V and J ends, which lost 3 bases and 5 bases, there was a span of 8 bases. Germline lookup yields CDR1 SGHDT and CDR2 YYEEEE. The CDR3 length is 12 residues. For the CDR3, the DNA is TGTGCCAGCAGCTCTAATACTTATGGCTACACCTTC. Translated: CASSSNTYGYTF.

This chain connects TRBV28 to TRBJ1-2, with 9 bases that match TRBD1. Germline CDR1 MDHEN, CDR2 SYDVKM. CDR3 length: 15 amino acids. Trimming took 6 bases from V and 3 from J; bases not matched to a gene: 8. CDR3 in amino acids: CASSDGTGLHYGYTF. Here the CDR3 DNA reads TGTGCCAGCAGCGACGGGACAGGGCTTCACTATGGCTACACCTTC.

The chain links TRBV3-1 (or the pseudogene TRBV3-2) to TRBJ2-1, with 12 nucleotides matching TRBD2. Germline CDR1 is LGHDT and CDR2 is YNNKEL (reference sequence). The CDR3 has 16 amino acids. V shed 1 base and J 9 bases; nucleotides not matched to a gene: 7. Here the CDR3 reads CASSQVTSGGFGEQFF. In DNA, the CDR3 is TGTGCCAGCAGCCAAGTGACTAGCGGGGGATTCGGTGAGCAGTTCTTC.

The chain has TRBV28 and TRBJ1-6; a possible D gene is TRBD1 (5 bases). Per the germline V gene, CDR1 is MDHEN and CDR2 is SYDVKM. The CDR3 is made up of 14 amino acids. Trimming took off 8 bases at V and 4 bases at J, with 12 bases between the two ends. CDR3 amino acids: CASGEGWYNSPLHF. The CDR3 coding sequence is TGTGCCAGCGGGGAGGGGTGGTATAATTCACCCCTCCACTTT. The variable domain in full, with the rest retrieved from reference TRBV28 and TRBJ1-6, is DVKVTQSSRYLVKRTGEKVFLECVQDMDHENMFWYRQDPGLGLRLIYFSYDVKMKEKGDIPEGYSVSREKKERFSLILESASTNQTSMYLCASGEGWYNSPLHFGNGTRLTVT.

This sequence joins TRBV30 and TRBJ1-5; no clear D gene. The V gene lost 5 bases and the J gene lost 2 bases, with 7 bases spanning the gap. Germline CDR1 and CDR2: GTSNPN and SVGIG (reference sequence). The CDR3 is made up of 12 amino acids. CDR3: CAWATGNQPQHF. The DNA for the CDR3 is TGTGCCTGGGCCACAGGCAATCAGCCCCAGCATTTT.

J is TRBJ2-7 and V is TRBV4-2, with D tentatively TRBD1 (6 bases). The V gene lost 0 bases and the J gene lost 6 bases, with 12 bases spanning the gap. The CDR3 is 14 residues long. Germline V gene sequence: CDR1 LGHNA, CDR2 YNFKEQ. Here the CDR3 reads CASSQEGATGEQYF. The DNA of the CDR3 is TGTGCCAGCAGCCAAGAGGGGGCGACCGGCGAGCAGTACTTC.

This sequence joins TRBV19 and TRBJ1-5; D is perhaps TRBD1 (6 bases). From germline, CDR1 is LNHDA and CDR2 SQIVND (reference sequence). The length of the CDR3 is 15 residues. Trimming removed 5 bases from V and 3 bases from J, with 14 bases in between. The CDR3 DNA is TGTGCCAGTAGTCTCCTGGACAGACTCAATCAGCCCCAGCATTTT. Amino acids: CASSLLDRLNQPQHF.

The J gene is TRBJ1-4, the V gene TRBV28; D is possibly TRBD1 (6 bases). This CDR3 comprises 17 residues. Germline V gene lookup returns CDR1 MDHEN and CDR2 SYDVKM. Trimming cost V 6 bases and J 5 bases, with 22 bases left between them. CDR3 coding DNA: TGTGCCAGCAGCCATGGGGGCCCGGGTTCGGGGAATGAAAAACTGTTTTTT. Translating it yields CASSHGGPGSGNEKLFF.

The chain uses TRBV20-1 and TRBJ1-1; D remains ambiguous. Germline loops: CDR1 DFQATT, CDR2 SNEGSKA (reference sequence). Deletions cut 3 bases from V and 6 bases from J, with 8 bases between. This CDR3 is 11 amino acids long. CDR3 sequence: CSARRSAEAFF. As DNA, the CDR3 is TGCAGTGCTAGGAGGTCTGCTGAAGCTTTCTTT.

This chain connects TRBV5-1 to TRBJ1-5; tentatively, D is TRBD1 (5 bases). Germline-derived CDR1 and CDR2 are SGHRS and YFSETQ. The V end was cut by 0 bases, the J end by 7 bases, with 11 bases between. The CDR3 consists of 14 residues. The CDR3 loop is CASSLDQGRQPQHF. The CDR3 nucleotides are TGCGCCAGCAGCTTGGATCAGGGCAGGCAGCCCCAGCATTTT.

The chain links TRBV27 to TRBJ1-2; no definite D call. This CDR3 contains 14 residues. Between the trimmed V and J ends, which lost 2 bases and 7 bases, there was a span of 14 bases. Germline V gives CDR1 MNHEY, CDR2 SMNVEV (reference sequence). CDR3 sequence (DNA): TGTGCCAGCAGTTTAACGGCCCAGAGGAGTGGCTACACCTTC. Protein: CASSLTAQRSGYTF.

This clone showed up just a few times. The chain has TRBV18 and TRBJ1-1; D is uncertain. The CDR3 covers 16 residues. The V end lost 1 base, the J end lost 6 bases, and 18 bases lay between the germline ends. From germline, CDR1 is KGHSH and CDR2 LQKENI. The CDR3 coding sequence is TGTGCCAGCTCACCACGTGAGCAGCCTATGGACTCTGAAGCTTTCTTT. It specifies CASSPREQPMDSEAFF.

The chain links TRBV2 to TRBJ2-7; D is uncertain. The CDR3 covers 11 residues. V lost 5 bases, J lost 4 bases, and 6 bases lay in between. Germline V gene lookup returns CDR1 SNHLY and CDR2 FYNNEI. The CDR3 region is CASSPRYEQYF. As DNA, the CDR3 is TGTGCCAGCAGTCCCCGGTACGAGCAGTACTTC.

The chain combines TRBV25-1 with TRBJ2-7; TRBD1 might be the D (6 bases). The germline V and J ends were trimmed by 2 bases and 1 base, with 18 bases remaining between them. Germline CDR1 MGHDK, CDR2 SYGVNS. The CDR3 extends over 17 amino acids. This CDR3 reads CASSEQGTLRGSYEQYF. The CDR3 nucleotides are TGTGCCAGCAGTGAACAGGGGACACTTCGTGGGTCCTACGAGCAGTACTTC.

This clone was counted a few times. The chain has TRBV19 and TRBJ1-5, with D tentatively TRBD1 (6 bases). The CDR3 sequence is 13 residues long. Trimming shortened V by 5 bases and J by 4 bases, and 9 bases separated the two germline ends. Germline CDR1 LNHDA, CDR2 SQIVND (reference sequence). CDR3 in DNA: TGTGCCAGTAGTGGACAGCTTAATCAGCCCCAGCATTTT. Amino acids: CASSGQLNQPQHF.

The chain uses TRBV6-4 and TRBJ2-7, with no clear D. This CDR3 is built from 11 residues. CDR1 MRHNA and CDR2 SNTAGT come from the germline V gene. The ends were cut back, 3 bases at V and 5 bases at J, with 5 bases in the middle. CDR3: CASSEGHEQYF. CDR3 DNA sequence: TGTGCCAGCAGTGAGGGCCACGAGCAGTACTTC.

The chain recombines TRBV5-1 with TRBJ2-5; no reliable D call. This CDR3 comprises 14 residues. The V gene lost 0 bases and the J gene lost 2 bases, with 8 bases spanning the gap. Per germline, CDR1 SGHRS and CDR2 YFSETQ. Written as DNA, the CDR3 is TGCGCCAGCAGCTTGGGGGCCGGTCAAGAGACCCAGTACTTC. Residues: CASSLGAGQETQYF.

The rearrangement joins TRBV27 to TRBJ1-4; D remains unclear. There are 14 residues in the CDR3. The V gene lost 1 base and the J gene lost 2 bases, with 5 bases spanning the gap. Per germline, CDR1 MNHEY and CDR2 SMNVEV (reference sequence). The CDR3 spells CASSLLSTNEKLFF. The CDR3 DNA reads TGTGCCAGCAGTTTATTATCGACTAATGAAAAACTGTTTTTT.

This rearrangement joins TRBV20-1 to TRBJ2-7; TRBD2 might be the D (5 bases). The germline CDR1 and CDR2 sequences are DFQATT and SNEGSKA (reference sequence). Trimming stripped 5 bases from V and 9 bases from J, with 14 bases between. This CDR3 is 11 amino acids long. Here the CDR3 DNA reads TGCAGTGCTTATACTAGGATCGGGCAGTACTTC. Translation gives CSAYTRIGQYF.

This chain connects TRBV2 to TRBJ2-7, with D tentatively TRBD2 (5 bases). This CDR3 is built from 13 residues. Germline V gene lookup returns CDR1 SNHLY and CDR2 FYNNEI. The V end lost 4 bases, the J end lost 5 bases, and 12 bases lay between the germline ends. CDR3 DNA: TGTGCCAGCAGTGCCCGGGAATCCAACGAGCAGTACTTC. Translating gives CASSARESNEQYF.

Points on this clone: The identical CDR3 is also encoded by other nucleotide sequences in the sample. The J gene is TRBJ2-7, the V gene TRBV5-4; no clear D gene. Trimming shortened V by 0 bases and J by 0 bases, and 4 bases separated the two germline ends. CDR1 and CDR2 from the germline V gene are SGHNT and YYREEE (reference sequence). The CDR3 length is 13 residues. The CDR3 DNA follows: TGTGCCAGCAGCTTGGGCAGCTCCTACGAGCAGTACTTC. Translation: CASSLGSSYEQYF.

The rearrangement joins TRBV28 to TRBJ1-2; D gene uncertain. The CDR3 runs to 13 residues. V was cut by 6 bases and J by 5 bases, with 13 bases left in between. Germline V gene sequence: CDR1 MDHEN, CDR2 SYDVKM. The CDR3 DNA is TGTGCCAGCAGCCCCGGCGGGATTTATGGCTACACCTTC. Amino acid sequence: CASSPGGIYGYTF.

The CDR3 coding sequence is TGCGCCAGCAGCCCGACGACAGGGCAGGCTTTCTTT. Its translation: CASSPTTGQAFF. The rearrangement joins TRBV5-1 to TRBJ1-1, with 7 bases that match TRBD1. The J segment lost 11 bases and the V segment lost 4 bases, leaving 8 bases of the junction unmatched. This CDR3 is built from 12 residues. CDR1 is SGHRS, CDR2 YFSETQ, per germline.

V is TRBV5-6 and J is TRBJ1-3; D is undetermined. The germline V and J ends were trimmed by 0 bases and 0 bases, with 7 bases remaining between them. This CDR3 has 15 amino acids. From germline, CDR1 is SGHDT and CDR2 YYEEEE. CDR3 bases: TGTGCCAGCAGCTTGGGGAGGATCTCTGGAAACACCATATATTTT. It specifies CASSLGRISGNTIYF.